This T cell receptor beta chain appears in the sequencing data of a study of cytomegalovirus exposure and HLA in healthy donors. The CDR3 consists of 12 residues. Germline CDR1 is SGHKS and CDR2 is YYEKEE (reference sequence). After removal of 4 bases from V and 6 bases from J, the junction contained 4 bases not matched to a gene. The PCR made use of 60 Vbeta and 13 Jbeta primers. The repertoire was sequenced with immunoSEQ multiplex PCR; TCRdb's copy has only in-frame clones and lacks some. This sample yields under 200,000 clones, of which around 83% are seen a single time; under 7.5% belongs to the top ten.

Specimen: PBMCs. The sequence was obtained from a man aged 45-60 years in good health and CMV-seropositive. The rearrangement joins TRBV5-5 to TRBJ2-7; 7 bases map to TRBD1. Here the CDR3 reads CASSQQGSEQYF. The CDR3 DNA sequence: TGTGCCAGCAGCCAACAGGGGTCCGAGCAGTACTTC.